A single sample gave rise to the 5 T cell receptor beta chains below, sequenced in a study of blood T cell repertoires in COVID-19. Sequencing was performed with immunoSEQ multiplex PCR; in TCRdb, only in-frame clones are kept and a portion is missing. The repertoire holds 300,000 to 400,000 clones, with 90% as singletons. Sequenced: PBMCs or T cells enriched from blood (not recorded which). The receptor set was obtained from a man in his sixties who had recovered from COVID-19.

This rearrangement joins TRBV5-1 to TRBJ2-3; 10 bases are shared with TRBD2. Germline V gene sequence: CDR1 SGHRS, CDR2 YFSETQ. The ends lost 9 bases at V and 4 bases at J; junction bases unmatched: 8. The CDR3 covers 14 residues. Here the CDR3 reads CATSPGTSADTQYF. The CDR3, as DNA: TGCGCCACCTCTCCCGGGACTAGCGCAGATACGCAGTATTTT. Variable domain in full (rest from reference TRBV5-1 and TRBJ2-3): KAGVTQTPRYLIKTRGQQVTLSCSPISGHRSVSWYQQTPGQGLQFLFEYFSETQRNKGNFPGRFSGRQFSNSRSEMNVSTLELGDSALYLCATSPGTSADTQYFGPGTRLTVL.

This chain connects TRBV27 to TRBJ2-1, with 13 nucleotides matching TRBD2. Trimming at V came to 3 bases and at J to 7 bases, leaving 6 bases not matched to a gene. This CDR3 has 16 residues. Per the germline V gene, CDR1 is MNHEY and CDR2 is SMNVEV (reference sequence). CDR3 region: CASSLRGLAGDNEQFF. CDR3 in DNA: TGTGCCAGCAGTTTGAGAGGACTAGCGGGAGATAATGAGCAGTTCTTC.

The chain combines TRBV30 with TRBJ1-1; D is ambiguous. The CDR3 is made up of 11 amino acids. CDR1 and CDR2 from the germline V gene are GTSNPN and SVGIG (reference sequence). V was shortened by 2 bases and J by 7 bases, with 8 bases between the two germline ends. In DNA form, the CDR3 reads TGTGCCTGGAGTCGGGTTGGTGAAGCTTTCTTT. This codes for CAWSRVGEAFF.

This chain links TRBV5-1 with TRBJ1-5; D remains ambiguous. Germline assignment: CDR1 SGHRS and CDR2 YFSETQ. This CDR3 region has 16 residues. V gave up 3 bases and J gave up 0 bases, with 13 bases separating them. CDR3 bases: TGCGCCAGCAGCTCACAAGAGGTTAATAGCAATCAGCCCCAGCATTTT. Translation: CASSSQEVNSNQPQHF.

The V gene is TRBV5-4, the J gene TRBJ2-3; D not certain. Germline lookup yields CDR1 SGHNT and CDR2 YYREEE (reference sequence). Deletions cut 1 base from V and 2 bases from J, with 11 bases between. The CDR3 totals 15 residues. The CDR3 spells CASSLPGDHTDTQYF. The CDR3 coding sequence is TGTGCCAGCAGCTTGCCCGGAGACCACACAGATACGCAGTATTTT. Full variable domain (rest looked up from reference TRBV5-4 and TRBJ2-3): ETGVTQSPTHLIKTRGQQVTLRCSSQSGHNTVSWYQQALGQGPQFIFQYYREEENGRGNFPPRFSGLQFPNYSSELNVNALELDDSALYLCASSLPGDHTDTQYFGPGTRLTVL.